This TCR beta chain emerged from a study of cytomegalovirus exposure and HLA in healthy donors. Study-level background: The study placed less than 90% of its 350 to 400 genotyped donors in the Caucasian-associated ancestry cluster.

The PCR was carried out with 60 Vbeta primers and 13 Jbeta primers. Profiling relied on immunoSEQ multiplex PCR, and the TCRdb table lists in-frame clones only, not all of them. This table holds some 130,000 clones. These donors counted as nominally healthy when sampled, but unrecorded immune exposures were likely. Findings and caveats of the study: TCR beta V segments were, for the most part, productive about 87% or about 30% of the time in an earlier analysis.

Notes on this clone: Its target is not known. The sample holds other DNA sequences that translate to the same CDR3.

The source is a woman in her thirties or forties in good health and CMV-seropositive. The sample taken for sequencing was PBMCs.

The DNA of the CDR3 is TGTGCCAGCAGTTTATCCGGCTATGGCTACACCTTC. Translation gives CASSLSGYGYTF. The chain links TRBV27 to TRBJ1-2, with unresolved D. This CDR3 contains 12 residues. The germline V and J ends were trimmed by 0 bases and 4 bases, with 3 bases remaining between them. In germline, CDR1 is MNHEY, CDR2 SMNVEV (reference sequence).